These 16 T cell receptor beta chains came from one sample sequenced in a study of regulatory T cells in long-lasting Graves disease. Building the TCR beta libraries relied on iRepertoire HTBI primers, and CDR3 regions underwent Arm-PCR. Using its own MiXCR run on the multiplex PCR reads, TCRdb lists one record per CDR3 protein. The sample yields 200,000 to 250,000 distinct CDR3 sequences, around 20% seen once. The sample's time point: newly diagnosed GD, antithyroid drugs for less than 3 months. PBMC RNA served as the TCR library source. In addition, the sample was reused for a study of T cells in Graves' hyperthyroidism and ophthalmopathy.

The material was peripheral blood mononuclear cells (PBMCs), obtained at new diagnosis, from a patient treated with antithyroid drugs. Source of these receptors: a woman in her 30s with Graves disease.

Points on this clonotype: Since no conserved phenylalanine or tryptophan closes the CDR3, a read error is the likely cause. This sequence joins TRBV28 and TRBJ1-1; no reliable D call. CDR3 length: 15 amino acids. Germline V gene sequence: CDR1 MDHEN, CDR2 SYDVKM. CDR3 in DNA: TGTGCCGGCAGTTTTACGCCCGGGAAGAACACTGAAGCTTTCCTT. Translated, it gives CAGSFTPGKNTEAFL.

There are many counts of this clonotype. V gene TRBV19 combines with J gene TRBJ2-2, with D possibly TRBD1 on 5 matching bases. Germline values: CDR1 LNHDA, CDR2 SQIVND (reference sequence). The CDR3 sequence is 15 residues long. V lost 8 bases to trimming and J lost 8 bases, with 21 bases between them. The CDR3 region is CASRRDPGWTGELFF. In nucleotides, the CDR3 is TGTGCCAGTCGGAGAGACCCAGGGTGGACAGGGGAGCTGTTTTTT.

The sample holds a few counts of this clonotype. The germline gene is not matched at one end of the junction; a read error may be the cause. V usage is TRBV11-2 and J usage is TRBJ2-2; tentative D call: TRBD1 (5 bases). Germline assignment: CDR1 SGHAT and CDR2 FQNNGV. The CDR3 sequence is 15 residues long. In DNA, the CDR3 is TGTACCAGCAGCTTGCAGGGAAGAGACACCGGGGAGCTGTTTTTT. Protein product: CTSSLQGRDTGELFF.

This clonotype has only one observation. Only one base separates this from a far larger clonotype, so it likely reflects a read error. The chain couples TRBV5-8 to TRBJ2-4, with TRBD1 as a possible D gene (5 bases). The last part of the DNA fits TRBJ2-5 better; the J call may be wrong. CDR1 and CDR2 from the germline V gene are SGHTS and YDEGEE. There are 12 residues in the CDR3. CDR3 bases: TGTGCCAGCAAAAGGGGTTCGGAGACCCAGTACTTC. Translated: CASKRGSETQYF.

This clonotype was seen at least ten times. The chain recombines TRBV5-1 with TRBJ2-7; 7 bases agree with TRBD2. CDR1 and CDR2 from the germline V gene are SGHRS and YFSETQ. V was pared by 0 bases and J by 2 bases, with 5 bases of the junction left unmatched. The CDR3 spans 15 residues. CDR3 loop: CASSLVPSGPYEQYF. The CDR3 nucleotides read TGCGCCAGCAGCTTGGTTCCTAGCGGACCCTACGAGCAGTACTTC.

With regard to this clonotype: Germline and junction disagree at one end, which may indicate a read error. V usage is TRBV3-1 and J usage is TRBJ2-1; 8 positions match TRBD2. The CDR3 sequence is 14 residues long. The germline V gene has CDR1 LGHDT and CDR2 YNNKEL (reference sequence). The CDR3 here is CASNYGPGGDEKFF. The CDR3 DNA reads TGTGCCAGCAATTACGGACCGGGGGGGGATGAGAAGTTCTTC.

A note on this clonotype: A much larger clonotype is one base distant, so this may be a read error. This chain's CDR3 is CASSADPLAGVLNEQFF. The CDR3 nucleotides read TGTGCCAGCAGCGCAGACCCCCTAGCGGGAGTTTTAAATGAGCAGTTCTTC. The rearrangement joins TRBV9 to TRBJ2-1; 10 nucleotides match TRBD2. This CDR3 comprises 17 residues. The V and J ends lost 3 bases and 7 bases, in that order; junction bases with no gene match: 13. Germline loops: CDR1 SGDLS, CDR2 YYNGEE.

There are many counts of this clonotype. An end of the junction differs from the germline gene, which may be a read error. The chain has TRBV11-2 and TRBJ1-2; 10 bases are shared with TRBD1. Germline lookup yields CDR1 SGHAT and CDR2 FQNNGV. The CDR3 is 14 residues long. CDR3 nucleotide sequence: TGTGCCAGCAGCGTAGACAGGGGGCGAGATGGCTACACCTTC. Protein sequence: CASSVDRGRDGYTF.

This clonotype was observed many times. This chain connects TRBV2 to TRBJ2-7; 8 nucleotides align to TRBD2. The CDR3 runs to 16 residues. V lost 0 bases, J lost 4 bases, and 8 bases stayed unmatched. Germline V gene sequence: CDR1 SNHLY, CDR2 FYNNEI. The CDR3 region is CASSEAPVGLVYEQYF. As DNA, the CDR3 is TGTGCCAGCAGTGAAGCCCCGGTGGGACTAGTTTACGAGCAGTACTTC.

Ten or more counts support this clonotype. The gene calls are TRBV20-1 and TRBJ2-1, with 7 bases lining up with TRBD2. V lost 6 bases, J lost 2 bases, and 4 bases stayed unmatched. The germline gives CDR1 DFQATT, CDR2 SNEGSKA (reference sequence). The CDR3 runs to 13 residues. The CDR3 bases are TGCAGTGCCGACAGCGGGGCCTACAATGAGCAGTTCTTC. This codes for CSADSGAYNEQFF.

This clonotype was seen more than once but under ten times. A junction end diverges from the germline sequence, so it may reflect a read error. V and J are TRBV5-1 and TRBJ1-3, with D perhaps TRBD1 (5 bases). Germline V gives CDR1 SGHRS, CDR2 YFSETQ. The CDR3 is 15 amino acids. This CDR3 is CAGSQGTPPLSTIYF. CDR3 nucleotides: TGCGCCGGCAGCCAAGGGACCCCACCGCTCTCCACCATATATTTT.

This clonotype was detected a few times. This could be a read error, since a much larger clone is one nucleotide away. The rearrangement uses TRBV2 and TRBJ2-1; D may be TRBD2 (5 bases). CDR3 length: 14 amino acids. Trimming pared 6 bases from V and 9 bases from J, leaving 18 bases between. CDR1 and CDR2 from the germline V gene are SNHLY and FYNNEI. CDR3 bases: TGTGCCAGCAGGGTGTCCTCTACGGGGAGTGAGCAGTTCTTC. Translation: CASRVSSTGSEQFF.

This clonotype has ten or more counts. The J gene is TRBJ1-2, the V gene TRBV3-1; TRBD1 might be the D (5 bases). The length of the CDR3 is 14 residues. Per the germline V gene, CDR1 is LGHDT and CDR2 is YNNKEL (reference sequence). Trimming removed 1 base at V and 3 bases at J, with 9 bases between. The CDR3 sequence: CASSQAGRDYGYTF. CDR3 DNA sequence: TGTGCCAGCAGCCAAGCAGGGAGGGACTATGGCTACACCTTC. Drawing the rest from reference TRBV3-1 and TRBJ1-2, the complete variable domain is DTAVSQTPKYLVTQMGNDKSIKCEQNLGHDTMYWYKQDSKKFLKIMFSYNNKELIINETVPNRFSPKSPDKAHLNLHINSLELGDSAVYFCASSQAGRDYGYTFGSGTRLTVV.

This clonotype was seen at least ten times. This sequence joins TRBV27 and TRBJ2-3; TRBD2 aligns across 9 bases. CDR3 length: 16 amino acids. The trim removed 0 bases at V and 4 bases at J, leaving 5 bases unmatched. CDR1 is MNHEY and CDR2 is SMNVEV in the germline V gene (reference sequence). CDR3 DNA: TGTGCCAGCAGTTTATCTTCGCGGGGGGGTCCAGATACGCAGTATTTT. This codes for CASSLSSRGGPDTQYF.

The chain couples TRBV10-3 to TRBJ2-7; 7 nucleotides match TRBD2. Germline trimming cut 4 bases from V and 4 bases from J; bases unmatched to any gene: 7. Germline lookup yields CDR1 ENHRY and CDR2 SYGVKD. The CDR3 spans 14 residues. This chain's CDR3 is CAISARDYPYEQYF. CDR3 DNA: TGTGCCATCAGTGCGAGGGACTACCCTTACGAGCAGTACTTC.

V gene TRBV6-1 combines with J gene TRBJ2-3, with TRBD2 identical over 9 bases. The V and J ends lost 8 bases and 3 bases, in that order; junction bases with no gene match: 12. The CDR3 runs to 16 residues. Germline V gives CDR1 MNHNS, CDR2 SASEGT. The CDR3 region is CASGPSGTLGTDTQYF. In nucleotides, the CDR3 is TGTGCCAGCGGTCCTAGCGGGACTTTGGGTACAGATACGCAGTATTTT.